What follows describes a single T cell receptor (beta chain). No antigen is known for it. No base quality information exists; no much larger clone differs at one position. The V end loses 6 bases and the J end loses 1 base, and a stretch of 11 bases separates them. The cysteine opens and the phenylalanine closes a CDR3 of 14 amino acids. The read is trimmed to its CDR3 DNA, 42 bases read in frame from base 1. CDR1 KGHSH and CDR2 LQKENI were looked up in the germline V gene. The immunoSEQ Assay, a bias-controlled multiplex PCR, was used to amplify TCRbeta CDR3 regions from genomic DNA. In the paper's pipeline: The number of nucleated cells in each sample was estimated from the amplification of reference gene primers within the assay. To quantify the absolute abundance of each unique TCRbeta CDR3 rearrangement, sequence reads were collapsed and filtered. For each sample, productive Simpson clonality was calculated as the square root of Simpson's diversity index over productive rearrangements. Held by TCRdb, this immuneACCESS table contains in-frame sequences only and omits some clones. Under half of the omission traces to an unresolved V gene where checked; the cause of the rest is unknown. From that table come the V and J calls and clone size; the DNA was used to work out D and trimming. In all, the sample holds roughly 160,000 clones, and approximately 80% of those were seen once. The biggest ten clones account for under 15% of the sample.

The sample originates from a study of blood T cell repertoires in COVID-19 (dated by TCRdb to the early 2020s). Some background on the complete study: The collaborator samples originated in the United States, Italy and Spain and spanned the acute and convalescent phases of COVID-19. The sample metadata nearly always contained a de-identified subject ID, COVID-19 status, age in years and sex. Where available, HLA class I and class II types were obtained from metadata supplied by the sample provider rather than from assay-based typing. The repertoires were made available in a free public database intended to serve as a resource for research on the immune response to SARS-CoV-2. The material from the prospective study consisted of cDNA or gDNA derived from T cells, B-cell-depleted T cells, or PBMCs. Deeply sampled blood TCRbeta repertoires from subjects exposed to, actively infected with, or recovered from COVID-19 were included in the dataset. Samples came from the ongoing ImmuneRACE study (first 160 participants) plus 1,254 subjects from 6 global collaborators.

Enrolling through a virtual design, the prospective study's participants ranged in age from roughly 18 to 100 years and lived across approximately 25 United States geographic areas. To assign participants to cohorts, the prospective study relied on clinical history that participants themselves reported in a screening survey and a study questionnaire. For ImmuneRACE Cohort 3, a participant was defined as recovered based on two consecutive negative NP/OP PCR tests, clearance by a healthcare professional, or resolution of symptoms. Each participant in the prospective study had whole blood, serum and a nasopharyngeal or oropharyngeal swab collected by mobile phlebotomists. Prospective study participants could optionally give additional blood draws and questionnaires over a roughly two-month period. Before DNA extraction, blood samples from the prospective study were shipped at room temperature or frozen.

General study outcomes and caveats: How much clinical and demographic metadata was included differed by source and by participant, and the metadata was provided uncurated.

The sequence joins TRBV18 to TRBJ2-3, with a tentative D gene TRBD2 over 6 matching bases. The sequence came from a woman between 55 and 75 years old who had recovered from COVID-19. What was sequenced was PBMCs or T cells enriched from blood (not recorded which). The CDR3 has the sequence CASSGGTGTDTQYF. The DNA reads as follows: TGTGCCAGCTCCGGGGGAACGGGCACAGATACGCAGTATTTT.